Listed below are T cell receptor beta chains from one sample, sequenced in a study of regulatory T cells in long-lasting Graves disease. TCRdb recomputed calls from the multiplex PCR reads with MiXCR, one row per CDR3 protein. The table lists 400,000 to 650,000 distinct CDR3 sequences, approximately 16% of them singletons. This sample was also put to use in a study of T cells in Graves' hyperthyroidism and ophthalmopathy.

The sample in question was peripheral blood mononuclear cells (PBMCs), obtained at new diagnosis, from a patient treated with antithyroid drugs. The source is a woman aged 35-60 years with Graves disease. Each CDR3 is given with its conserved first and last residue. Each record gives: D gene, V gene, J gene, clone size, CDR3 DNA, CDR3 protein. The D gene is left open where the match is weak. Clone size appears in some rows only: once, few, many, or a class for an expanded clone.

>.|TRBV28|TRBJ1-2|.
TGTGCCAGCAGTTTAAACGGGGCTGGGTCGAGTGGCTACACCTTC
CASSLNGAGSSGYTF
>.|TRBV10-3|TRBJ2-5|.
TGTGCCATCAAAGGGGACCTGAGTGGCGAGACCCAGTACTTC
CAIKGDLSGETQYF
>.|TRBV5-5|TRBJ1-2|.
TGTGCCAGCAGCTTCTCGACAGCGACTAACTATGGCTACACCTTC
CASSFSTATNYGYTF
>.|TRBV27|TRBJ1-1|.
TGTGCCACCCCGCCCGAGACTGAAGCTTTCTTT
CATPPETEAFF
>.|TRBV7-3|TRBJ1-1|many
TGTGCCAGCAGCTTAATCGGCGGCAGCCCGAACACTGAAGCTTTCTTT
CASSLIGGSPNTEAFF
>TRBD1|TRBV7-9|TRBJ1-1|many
TGTGCCAGCAGAACCGGGACAGGGTGGGAGGAGGCTTTCTTT
CASRTGTGWEEAFF
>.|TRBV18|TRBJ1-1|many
TGTGCCAGCTCACCAGATCAGCCCGGGTCCATGAACACTGAAGCTTTCTTT
CASSPDQPGSMNTEAFF
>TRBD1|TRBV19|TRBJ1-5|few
TGTGCCAGTAGTATAGATCAGGGGGAACAGCCCCAGCATTTT
CASSIDQGEQPQHF
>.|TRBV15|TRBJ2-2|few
TGTGCCACTCTGGAGCGCGGTATAGGCACCGGGGAGCTGTTTTTT
CATLERGIGTGELFF
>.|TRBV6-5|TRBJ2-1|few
TGTGCCAGCAGTTACAGGTCAGGGAAGTTCTTC
CASSYRSGKFF
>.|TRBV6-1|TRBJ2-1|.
TGTGCCACCTTCATGGGGGGTTACAATGAGCAGTTCTTC
CATFMGGYNEQFF
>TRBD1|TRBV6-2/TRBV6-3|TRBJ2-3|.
TGTGCCAGCAGTTCCAACAGGGGTCTCAGCACAGATACGCAGTATTTT
CASSSNRGLSTDTQYF
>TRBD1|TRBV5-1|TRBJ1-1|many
TGCGCCAGCAGCTTAGTCGGGGACAGACCATTTGAAGCTTTCTTT
CASSLVGDRPFEAFF
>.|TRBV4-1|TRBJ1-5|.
TGCGCCAGCAGCCTGAACGCAGGGAATCAGCCCCAGCATTTT
CASSLNAGNQPQHF
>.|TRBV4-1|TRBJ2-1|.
TGCGCCAGCAGCCAAGTATACGAAAGGTACAATGAGCAGTTCTTC
CASSQVYERYNEQFF
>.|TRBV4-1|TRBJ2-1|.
TGCGCCAGCAGCCAAGGAACAGGGATGCTGTTCTTC
CASSQGTGMLFF
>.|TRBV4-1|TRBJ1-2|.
TGCGCCAGCAGCCAAGATAGTCAGAGCTACTATGGCTACACCTTC
CASSQDSQSYYGYTF
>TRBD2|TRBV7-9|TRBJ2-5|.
TGTGCCAGCAGCCCCCGGTCGGGGACTATCCAAGAGACCCAGTACTTC
CASSPRSGTIQETQYF
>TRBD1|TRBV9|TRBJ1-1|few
TGTGCCAGCAGCCCGGCAGGGGGTGAAGCTTTCTTT
CASSPAGGEAFF
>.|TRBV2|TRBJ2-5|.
TGTGCCAGCAGGGCGGGCCTTCTTGGGGAGACCCAGTACTTC
CASRAGLLGETQYF
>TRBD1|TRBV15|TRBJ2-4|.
TGTGCCACCAGCAGATACGTCCAGGGGGTAGTAGCCAAAAACATTCAGTACTTC
CATSRYVQGVVAKNIQYF
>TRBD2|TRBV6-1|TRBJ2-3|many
TGTGCCAGCACCACCGGAGGCGGGGGGGCTTATACGCAGTATTTT
CASTTGGGGAYTQYF
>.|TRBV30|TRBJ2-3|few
TGTGCCTGGACCCCGGGACCCCCCACAGATACGCAGTATTTT
CAWTPGPPTDTQYF
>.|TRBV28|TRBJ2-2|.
TGTGCCAGCAGTTTAATGCAGGCCGCATGGACCGGGGAGCTGTTTTTT
CASSLMQAAWTGELFF
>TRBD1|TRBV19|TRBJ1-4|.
TGTGCCAGTAGTGCCCGGGACAGGGGATCTAATGAAAAACTGTTTTTT
CASSARDRGSNEKLFF
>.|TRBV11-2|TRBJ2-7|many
TGTGCCAGCACCTACGGGTTTCGCGAGCAGTACTTC
CASTYGFREQYF
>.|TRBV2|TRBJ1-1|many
TGTGCCAGCAGTGAAGCTTTCTTT
CASSEAFF
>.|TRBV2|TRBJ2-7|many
TGTGCCAGCCAGGGCCTAGGAGGATCCTACGAGCAGTACTTC
CASQGLGGSYEQYF